These T cell receptor beta chains were read from a single sample in a study of T cell repertoires in cytomegalovirus infection. Using its own MiXCR run on the reads, TCRdb lists one record per CDR3 protein. Of about 360,000 distinct CDR3 sequences in the sample, roughly 20% are singletons; the top ten hold around 9.3%. What was sequenced was PBMCs. These receptors were obtained from a human donor in good health (CMV status not recorded). Some clones in this sample may be carry-over from other donors' samples. Both conserved end residues are part of each CDR3. The order of the fields is D gene, V gene, J gene, clone size, CDR3 DNA, CDR3 protein. D genes are given only for firm matches. Size is stated for part of the rows, as once, few or many counts, or as a class when the clone is expanded.

>NA|TRBV15|TRBJ1-1|NA
TGTGCCACCAATCAGCCTCCCTCCGCTGAAGCTTTCTTT
CATNQPPSAEAFF
>TRBD1|TRBV9|TRBJ2-5|NA
TGTGCCAGCAGCGTAGGGGGGACAGGGGAGGCAGAGACCCAGTACTTC
CASSVGGTGEAETQYF
>NA|TRBV7-2|TRBJ1-2|many
TGTGCCAGCAGCTTAGCGTTCGGGTGGCGGGGCTACACCTTC
CASSLAFGWRGYTF
>NA|TRBV7-2|TRBJ2-1|few
TGTGCCAGCAGCTTCCCAAGTCGCAGGGCAGAGCCATACTCCTACAATGAGCAGTTCTTC
CASSFPSRRAEPYSYNEQFF
>NA|TRBV3-1|TRBJ1-1|NA
TGTGCCAGCAGCCCTATCCCGGGCAGTAGCACTGAAGCTTTCTTT
CASSPIPGSSTEAFF
>TRBD1|TRBV7-2|TRBJ2-1|many
TGTGCCAGAGGGGGCCAGGGCGACAATGAGCAGTTCTTC
CARGGQGDNEQFF
>NA|TRBV7-2|TRBJ1-1|many
TGTGCCAGCAGCATACAGGGAGGTAACGCTGAAGCTTTCTTT
CASSIQGGNAEAFF
>NA|TRBV24-1|TRBJ2-3|NA
TGTGCCACCAGTGATCCCGACGAGCAAAGCACAGATACGCAGTATTTT
CATSDPDEQSTDTQYF
>NA|TRBV6-2/TRBV6-3|TRBJ2-7|few
TGTGCCAGCAACCGACAGTCCTCCTACGAGCAGTACTTC
CASNRQSSYEQYF
>TRBD1|TRBV6-1|TRBJ2-7|many
TGTGCCAGCAGTGAGGGGACAGGGATGTACGAGCAGTACTTC
CASSEGTGMYEQYF
>NA|TRBV7-2|TRBJ1-2|many
TGTGCCAGCAGCTTAGGAGGGAGTCAAGTCTATGGCTACACCTTC
CASSLGGSQVYGYTF
>NA|TRBV7-2|TRBJ2-3|many
TGTGCCAGCAGCTTGTCCCATCCAGATACGCAGTATTTT
CASSLSHPDTQYF
>NA|TRBV18|TRBJ1-6|NA
TGTGCCAGCTCACCCTCCACAGGGAAGAATTCACCCCTCCACTTT
CASSPSTGKNSPLHF
>NA|TRBV10-3|TRBJ1-2|NA
TGTGCCATCAGTGAAGGCGGCGTCAGACCGAATGGCTACACCTTC
CAISEGGVRPNGYTF
>TRBD1|TRBV10-3|TRBJ2-5|NA
TGTGCCATCAGTGACTCAGGGGGCAAGGAGACCCAGTACTTC
CAISDSGGKETQYF
>NA|TRBV7-2|TRBJ1-1|many
TGTGCCAGCAGCCCCGAAGGTCAGGCGAAAAAAGCTTTCTTT
CASSPEGQAKKAFF
>NA|TRBV7-9|TRBJ2-4|many
TGTGCCAGCAGCCCTTTACGGGAAAACATTCAGTACTTC
CASSPLRENIQYF
>NA|TRBV7-2|TRBJ1-1|few
TGTGCCAGCAGCTTTCGTCAGGACACTGAAGCTTTCTTT
CASSFRQDTEAFF
>NA|TRBV29-1|TRBJ2-3|NA
TGCAGCGTTGAATCCCCGGCGGTAGATACGCAGTATTTT
CSVESPAVDTQYF
>NA|TRBV5-6|TRBJ2-1|few
TGTGCCAGCAGCTCAAGGACAGATTACTCCTACAATGAGCAGTTCTTC
CASSSRTDYSYNEQFF
>NA|TRBV7-2|TRBJ1-6|NA
TGTGCCAGCAGCTCCTTGATCCTCTCCTATAATTCACCCCTCCACTTT
CASSSLILSYNSPLHF
>NA|TRBV4-1|TRBJ2-5|many
TGCGCCAGCAGCCAGCCCCAGGGTCGGGAGACCCAGTACTTC
CASSQPQGRETQYF
>NA|TRBV4-1|TRBJ1-6|NA
TGCGCCAGCAGCCAAGGGAGGAGGGATCTACTGAATTCACCCCTCCACTTT
CASSQGRRDLLNSPLHF
>TRBD1|TRBV14|TRBJ1-3|NA
TGTGCCAGCAGCGGTCAGGGGGCTGGAAACACCATATATTTT
CASSGQGAGNTIYF
>NA|TRBV19|TRBJ1-5|NA
TGTGCCAGTAGTATAGGGGCAGGCTCCAATCAGCCCCAGCATTTT
CASSIGAGSNQPQHF
>NA|TRBV7-9|TRBJ1-4|many
TGTGCCAGCAGCTTAGGCGTGGTACCGGTTGAAAAACTGTTTTTT
CASSLGVVPVEKLFF
>TRBD1|TRBV27|TRBJ2-1|NA
TGTGCCAGCAGTTTATCTGGCAGGGGGCCGTCCAGCTCCTACAATGAGCAGTTCTTC
CASSLSGRGPSSSYNEQFF
>TRBD1|TRBV7-6|TRBJ1-1|NA
TGTGCCAGCAGCTTAGGAGGGGGCATCCTAAGGAACACTGAAGCTTTCTTT
CASSLGGGILRNTEAFF
>NA|TRBV6-1|TRBJ2-7|NA
TGTGCCAGCAGAGCCAGGGGTAGAGGGGAATCCCCCGACGAGCAGTACTTC
CASRARGRGESPDEQYF
>TRBD2|TRBV7-2|TRBJ2-1|NA
TGTGCCAGCAGCTTAGGAGAGGGTCGGGGGGGCGGCAATGAGCAGTTCTTC
CASSLGEGRGGGNEQFF
>NA|TRBV6-2/TRBV6-3|TRBJ2-2|NA
TGTGCCAGCAGTTACTCTACCAGGACCGGGGAGCTGTTTTTT
CASSYSTRTGELFF
>NA|TRBV7-9|TRBJ1-1|many
TGTGCCAGCAGTCCTTATGGGACTGAAGCTTTCTTT
CASSPYGTEAFF
>NA|TRBV7-2|TRBJ2-3|many
TGTGCCAGCAGCCCCTCGGGGGCATCCGATACGCAGTATTTT
CASSPSGASDTQYF
>TRBD1|TRBV6-1|TRBJ1-2|many
TGTGCCAGCAGAGACAGGGGACGAAACTATGGCTACACCTTC
CASRDRGRNYGYTF
>TRBD2|TRBV12-3/TRBV12-4|TRBJ2-5|NA
TGTGCCAGCAGTTCGACTAGCGGGAGACCCCAAGAGACCCAGTACTTC
CASSSTSGRPQETQYF
>TRBD2|TRBV5-4|TRBJ2-7|NA
TGTGCCAGCAGCGGAGGGCCTAGCGGGAGCATGGGGGAGCAGTACTTC
CASSGGPSGSMGEQYF
>NA|TRBV28|TRBJ2-5|NA
TGTGCCAGCAGTTGGCAGGGCCTGCAAGAGACCCAGTACTTC
CASSWQGLQETQYF
>NA|TRBV4-1|TRBJ2-1|NA
TGCGCCAGCAGCGCTATCTCGCTAGCCCTAAACAATGAGCAGTTCTTC
CASSAISLALNNEQFF
>TRBD1|TRBV5-5|TRBJ2-3|few
TGTGCCAGCAGCCCCCGGGACAGGATGGTCACAGATACGCAGTATTTT
CASSPRDRMVTDTQYF
>NA|TRBV9|TRBJ1-3|NA
TGTGCCAGCAGCCCGGGTTGGCATCGGAGCTCTGGAAACACCATATATTTT
CASSPGWHRSSGNTIYF
>NA|TRBV20-1|TRBJ1-1|NA
TGCAGTGCTCCTACCCTCGCCACCATGAACACTGAAGCTTTCTTT
CSAPTLATMNTEAFF
>NA|TRBV5-6|TRBJ1-6|NA
TGTGCCAGCAGCTTGTCCACCAGTCCCTATAATTCACCCCTCCACTTT
CASSLSTSPYNSPLHF
>NA|TRBV7-2|TRBJ2-2|NA
TGTGCCAGCAGCTTAGCCGCGGGATGGACCGGGGAGCTGTTTTTT
CASSLAAGWTGELFF
>NA|TRBV30|TRBJ2-1|NA
TGTGCCTGGAACCGGGCGGCCATAACCCCCAATGAGCAGTTCTTC
CAWNRAAITPNEQFF
>NA|TRBV7-6|TRBJ2-3|NA
TGTGCCAGCAGCCGAGAATCAGATACGCAGTATTTT
CASSRESDTQYF
>TRBD2|TRBV12-3/TRBV12-4|TRBJ2-5|few
TGTGCCAGCAGCCCGGGGAAGGGGGGCGGGGGGGCGGAGACCCAGTACTTC
CASSPGKGGGGAETQYF
>NA|TRBV7-6|TRBJ2-7|NA
TGTGCCAGCAGCTTAGTTGGTATCGACGAGCAGTACTTC
CASSLVGIDEQYF
>NA|TRBV20-1|TRBJ1-2|few
TGCAGTGCTTCGCTCCAGCTATTTGGTGGCTACACCTTC
CSASLQLFGGYTF
>NA|TRBV2|TRBJ2-7|NA
TGTGCCAGTCAGACAGACTCCTACGAGCAGTACTTC
CASQTDSYEQYF
>NA|TRBV7-2|TRBJ2-5|many
TGTGCCAGCAGCTTAGAACGGACCCCGGTTGAGACCCAGTACTTC
CASSLERTPVETQYF
>TRBD1|TRBV19|TRBJ2-3|NA
TGTGCCAGTAGAGCCTCGCCGGGACAGGGGACAGATACGCAGTATTTT
CASRASPGQGTDTQYF